Each of the 2 T cell receptor beta chains below was sequenced from the same sample in a study of blood T cells in healthy people across ages. Sample-barcoded 5' priming and a J-beta primer mix drove a second PCR of about 7 to 11 cycles. TCRdb re-called the 5' RACE reads with MiXCR, one entry per CDR3 protein. The repertoire has some 940,000 distinct CDR3 sequences, 25% to 30% of them found once; the top ten carry 10%. The same sample was also studied in work on T cells of mothers and their children.

Sequencing was done on a sample of blood. The receptors stem from a woman aged 40 to 50 in good health.

The rearrangement links TRBV27 to TRBJ1-5; the D is unclear. The CDR3 contains 13 residues. Germline assignment: CDR1 MNHEY and CDR2 SMNVEV (reference sequence). Deletions cut 6 bases from V and 3 bases from J, with 9 bases between. CDR3 residues: CASRETVNQPQHF. CDR3 in DNA: TGTGCCAGCAGAGAAACCGTCAATCAGCCCCAGCATTTT.

This clonotype showed up just a few times. This sequence joins TRBV7-8 and TRBJ2-7; 9 nucleotides agree with TRBD1. The CDR3 is made up of 15 amino acids. CDR1 SGHVS and CDR2 FQNEAQ come from the germline V gene. The ends lost 6 bases at V and 4 bases at J; junction bases unmatched: 10. CDR3 sequence (DNA): TGTGCCAGCAGTACTGACAGGGGGAAGTTGTACGAGCAGTACTTC. Translation gives CASSTDRGKLYEQYF.